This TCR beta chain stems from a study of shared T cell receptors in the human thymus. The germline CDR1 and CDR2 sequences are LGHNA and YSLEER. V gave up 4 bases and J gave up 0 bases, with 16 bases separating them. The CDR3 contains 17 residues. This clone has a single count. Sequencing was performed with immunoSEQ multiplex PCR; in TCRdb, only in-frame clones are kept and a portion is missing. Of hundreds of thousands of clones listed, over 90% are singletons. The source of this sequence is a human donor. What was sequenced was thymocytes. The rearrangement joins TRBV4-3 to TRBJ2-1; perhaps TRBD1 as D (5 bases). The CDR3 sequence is CASSPLGHLSSYNEQFF. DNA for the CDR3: TGCGCCAGCAGCCCCCTGGGGCACCTGAGCTCCTACAATGAGCAGTTCTTC.